The clone carrying this T cell receptor beta chain was recorded many times. Clinical symptoms, serum thyroxine and TRAb, thyroid ultrasound and orbital computed tomography were used for the diagnoses. The data belong to a study of T cells in Graves' hyperthyroidism and ophthalmopathy. Germline V gives CDR1 DFQATT, CDR2 SNEGSKA (reference sequence). V lost 3 bases, J lost 3 bases, and 6 bases lay in between. This CDR3 is 13 amino acids long. Amplification targeted TCR beta CDR3 regions from RNA transcripts. The HTBI primer set served for first-round RT-PCR of the TCR CDR3. TCRdb re-called the multiplex PCR reads through MiXCR, storing one row per CDR3 protein. The sample contains hundreds of thousands of distinct CDR3 sequences, 13% to 15% of which appear only once.

The specimen was blood. This clonotype was obtained from a woman aged 50 to 60 with Graves' ophthalmopathy. The chain uses TRBV20-1 and TRBJ2-6; perhaps TRBD1 as D (5 bases). DNA for the CDR3: TGCAGTGCTAGCAGGGATGGGGCCAACGTCCTGACTTTC. It specifies CSASRDGANVLTF.